A single sample gave rise to the 2 T cell receptor beta chains below, sequenced in a study of shared clonotypes between healthy human individuals (dated by TCRdb to about 2020). The library was produced with the immunoSEQ multiplex PCR assay. TCRdb obtained this table from immuneACCESS and retained in-frame rearrangements with V and J assigned. These tables miss some clones; where compared with another copy, unresolved V genes account for less than half of the shortfall, and the remainder is unexplained. The sample table records millions of clones; over 85% of these occur just once. Roughly 0.36% of the sample is in the top ten clones. The sequencing sample was made of naive CD4+ T cells from PBMCs. The intended sense of this specimen's cell subset or site label: CD45RA+ positively selected. These receptors all stem from a man between 18 and 35 years old in good health. Some clones in this sample may be carry-over from other donors' samples.

J is TRBJ1-2 and V is TRBV5-1; D unclear. This CDR3 is 13 amino acids long. Germline assignment: CDR1 SGHRS and CDR2 YFSETQ. The ends were cut back, 2 bases at V and 4 bases at J, with 9 bases in the middle. In DNA, the CDR3 is TGCGCCAGCAGCTTCCTACCGACCTATGGCTACACCTTC. Translating it yields CASSFLPTYGYTF.

The chain links TRBV9 to TRBJ2-7; D may be TRBD1 (5 bases). This CDR3 spans 15 amino acids. Germline V CDR1 and CDR2: SGDLS, YYNGEE. The V end lost 4 bases, the J end lost 2 bases, and 16 bases lay between the germline ends. CDR3 DNA sequence: TGTGCCAGCAGCTTGGGGCCCGACAGTCCCTACGAGCAGTACTTC. It encodes CASSLGPDSPYEQYF. Together with reference TRBV9 and TRBJ2-7, the CDR3 gives the full variable domain: DSGVTQTPKHLITATGQRVTLRCSPRSGDLSVYWYQQSLDQGLQFLIQYYNGEERAKGNILERFSAQQFPDLHSELNLSSLELGDSALYFCASSLGPDSPYEQYFGPGTRLTVT.